This entry lists 27 T cell receptor beta chains sequenced from one sample in a study of neurological immune-mediated disorders. TCRdb passed the 5' RACE reads through MiXCR, listing each CDR3 protein once. There are tens of thousands of distinct CDR3 sequences in the sample; approximately 5.2% occur only once, and 7.4% lies in the top ten. The source material was PBMCs. The receptors stem from a man between 18 and 35 years old with multiple sclerosis.

The sample holds many counts of this clonotype. J is TRBJ1-1 and V is TRBV7-9; 10 nucleotides match TRBD1. V gave up 5 bases and J gave up 1 base; unmatched junction bases: 10. This CDR3 spans 17 amino acids. The germline CDR1 and CDR2 sequences are SEHNR and FQNEAQ (reference sequence). In nucleotides, the CDR3 is TGTGCCAGCAGCCGCCGGGACAGGGGTATGAGGAACACTGAAGCTTTCTTT. Translated: CASSRRDRGMRNTEAFF.

This clonotype was observed at least ten times. The V and J genes are TRBV18 and TRBJ2-3; tentatively, D is TRBD1 or TRBD2 (5 bases each). V shed 3 bases and J shed 0 bases, with 7 bases lying between them. Germline V gene data show CDR1 as KGHSH and CDR2 as LQKENI. The CDR3 loop spans 14 amino acids. In DNA, the CDR3 is TGTGCCAGCTCACCGAGGGGAAGCACAGATACGCAGTATTTT. Its translation: CASSPRGSTDTQYF.

This clonotype was seen many times. The CDR3 DNA is TGCGCCAGCAGCAACAGGACAGGGGTGTACAATGAGCAGTTCTTC. The encoded protein is CASSNRTGVYNEQFF. The chain employs TRBV5-1 and TRBJ2-1, with TRBD1 identical over 9 bases. The germline V gene encodes CDR1 SGHRS and CDR2 YFSETQ. V was clipped by 4 bases and J by 4 bases; unmatched bases: 6. The CDR3 runs to 15 residues. Full variable domain (missing parts from reference TRBV5-1 and TRBJ2-1): KAGVTQTPRYLIKTRGQQVTLSCSPISGHRSVSWYQQTPGQGLQFLFEYFSETQRNKGNFPGRFSGRQFSNSRSEMNVSTLELGDSALYLCASSNRTGVYNEQFFGPGTRLTVL.

This clonotype was found many times. The chain couples TRBV29-1 to TRBJ1-1; D may be TRBD1 (6 bases). Trimming pared 2 bases from V and 6 bases from J, leaving 10 bases between. CDR1 and CDR2 from the germline V gene are SQVTM and ANQGSEA. CDR3 length equals 12 residues. The CDR3 reads CSVEPQGSEAFF. Written as DNA, the CDR3 is TGCAGCGTTGAACCACAGGGCTCTGAAGCTTTCTTT.

At least ten counts were recorded for this clonotype. This chain joins TRBV27 and TRBJ1-2; D possibly corresponds to TRBD1 (5 bases). Trimming pared 5 bases from V and 8 bases from J, leaving 24 bases between. This CDR3 is 16 amino acids long. The germline gives CDR1 MNHEY, CDR2 SMNVEV (reference sequence). CDR3 residues: CASSPLWGQGAIGYTF. The CDR3, as DNA: TGTGCCAGCAGTCCATTATGGGGCCAGGGAGCGATCGGCTACACCTTC.

In its sample, this clonotype was seen a few times. V gene TRBV6-5 combines with J gene TRBJ1-2; no definite D call. With 5 bases removed from V and 7 bases from J, the gap between germline ends came to 11 bases. CDR1 and CDR2 from the germline V gene are MNHEY and SVGAGI. The CDR3 spans 12 residues. CDR3 region: CASSNTHGGYTF. Written as DNA, the CDR3 is TGTGCCAGCAGTAACACTCATGGTGGCTACACCTTC.

This clonotype appeared many times. This sequence joins TRBV3-1 and TRBJ1-1; D ambiguous. CDR3 length: 14 amino acids. In germline, CDR1 is LGHDT, CDR2 YNNKEL (reference sequence). V lost 1 base, J lost 0 bases, and 6 bases lay in between. The CDR3 DNA reads as TGTGCCAGCAGCCAAGGAGTTTTGAACACTGAAGCTTTCTTT. It codes for CASSQGVLNTEAFF.

This clonotype occurred many times. The V and J genes are TRBV27 and TRBJ2-1, with D possibly being TRBD1 (6 bases). The germline V gene encodes CDR1 MNHEY and CDR2 SMNVEV (reference sequence). The V end lost 3 bases, the J end lost 2 bases, and 8 bases lay between the germline ends. CDR3 length: 14 amino acids. The CDR3 is CASSFPGAYNEQFF. The CDR3 DNA reads TGTGCCAGCAGTTTCCCAGGGGCCTACAATGAGCAGTTCTTC.

The table lists this clonotype with many counts. This chain connects TRBV20-1 to TRBJ2-5, with 9 bases identical to TRBD2. This CDR3 comprises 16 residues. Germline loops: CDR1 DFQATT, CDR2 SNEGSKA (reference sequence). Germline trimming cut 3 bases from V and 0 bases from J; bases unmatched to any gene: 8. The CDR3 DNA reads TGCAGTGCTAGGTCCGGGACTAGCATGTACCAAGAGACCCAGTACTTC. Translating gives CSARSGTSMYQETQYF.

Points on this clonotype: It may be a read error: a sequence one base away is much more abundant. The chain couples TRBV10-3 to TRBJ2-4; TRBD2 is a possible D gene (5 bases). The CDR3 loop spans 13 amino acids. Germline V gene data show CDR1 as ENHRY and CDR2 as SYGVKD. V was clipped by 0 bases and J by 15 bases, with 15 bases between them. In DNA form, the CDR3 reads TGTGCCATCAGTGAGTCGACCCACATGGGAGTGTACTTC. It translates to CAISESTHMGVYF.

This clonotype has a count of ten or more. The chain combines TRBV5-5 with TRBJ1-2; D not resolved. V lost 0 bases and J 2 bases, leaving 5 bases between the germline ends. This CDR3 comprises 13 residues. CDR1 and CDR2 from the germline V gene are SGHKS and YYEKEE (reference sequence). CDR3 nucleotide sequence: TGTGCCAGCAGCTTGGCGGGGAACTATGGCTACACCTTC. Translated: CASSLAGNYGYTF.

This clonotype was detected ten times or more. This chain links TRBV7-9 with TRBJ2-2; D not certain. The germline gives CDR1 SEHNR, CDR2 FQNEAQ (reference sequence). V was cut by 0 bases and J by 0 bases, with 5 bases left in between. This CDR3 spans 15 amino acids. The CDR3 protein is CASSLAFANTGELFF. As DNA, the CDR3 is TGTGCCAGCAGCTTAGCCTTCGCGAACACCGGGGAGCTGTTTTTT.

This clonotype was detected many times. This rearrangement joins TRBV7-2 to TRBJ2-1; D possibly corresponds to TRBD1 (7 bases). This CDR3 has 19 amino acids. The V gene lost 1 base and the J gene lost 7 bases, with 26 bases spanning the gap. Germline CDR1 is SGHTA and CDR2 is FQGNSA. The chain's CDR3 is CASSLVGRAGGSAQNEQFF. CDR3 nucleotide sequence: TGTGCCAGCAGCTTAGTCGGTCGGGCAGGGGGGAGCGCACAAAATGAGCAGTTCTTC.

Only a few counts were recorded for this clonotype. This chain uses TRBV3-1 with TRBJ1-2; D is undetermined. Germline V CDR1 and CDR2: LGHDT, YNNKEL (reference sequence). CDR3 length: 14 amino acids. The ends were cut back, 1 base at V and 7 bases at J, with 13 bases in the middle. CDR3 region: CASSQVSSGGGYTF. CDR3 bases: TGTGCCAGCAGCCAAGTTTCCAGTGGCGGTGGCTACACCTTC.

This clonotype was seen ten or more times. The rearrangement joins TRBV20-1 to TRBJ1-2; no reliable D call. V shed 6 bases and J shed 0 bases, with 11 bases lying between them. Germline assignment: CDR1 DFQATT and CDR2 SNEGSKA (reference sequence). The CDR3 runs 13 residues. CDR3 sequence reads: CSAAVQTNYGYTF. CDR3 nucleotides: TGCAGTGCGGCGGTTCAGACTAACTATGGCTACACCTTC.

This chain connects TRBV19 to TRBJ1-4; possible D gene TRBD1, 5 bases. CDR1 is LNHDA, CDR2 SQIVND, per germline (reference sequence). The CDR3 runs 14 residues. The V end was cut by 5 bases, the J end by 4 bases, with 11 bases between. The CDR3 loop is CASSDRDRNEKLFF. The DNA of the CDR3 is TGTGCCAGTAGTGACCGGGACCGTAATGAAAAACTGTTTTTT.

This clonotype was recorded a few times. A much larger clone differs from this one at a single base, so this may be a read error. Likely a read error: the CDR3 ends without its conserved phenylalanine or tryptophan. The chain links TRBV6-5 to TRBJ1-2; tentatively, D is TRBD1 (5 bases). CDR1 is MNHEY and CDR2 is SVGAGI in the germline V gene. Trimming shortened V by 8 bases and J by 4 bases, and 8 bases separated the two germline ends. CDR3 size: 11 residues. CDR3 residues: CASAGTYGYTC. The CDR3 DNA reads TGTGCCAGCGCAGGGACCTATGGCTACACCTGC.

This clonotype was observed many times. The V gene is TRBV6-5, the J gene TRBJ2-2, with a weak D call TRBD2 (5 bases). Between the trimmed V and J ends, which lost 0 bases and 4 bases, there was a span of 9 bases. Germline V gives CDR1 MNHEY, CDR2 SVGAGI. The CDR3 length is 15 residues. The chain's CDR3 is CASSYSIGITGELFF. CDR3 DNA: TGTGCCAGCAGTTACTCGATCGGGATCACCGGGGAGCTGTTTTTT.

This clonotype was recorded at least ten times. The rearrangement links TRBV20-1 to TRBJ1-1, with unresolved D. CDR1 and CDR2 from the germline V gene are DFQATT and SNEGSKA (reference sequence). The CDR3 extends over 15 amino acids. Deletions cut 3 bases from V and 4 bases from J, with 18 bases between. The CDR3 here is CSASPGMVWGTEAFF. The CDR3 nucleotides read TGCAGTGCTAGCCCGGGGATGGTGTGGGGCACTGAAGCTTTCTTT.

This clonotype was detected many times. This CDR3 is CASSTPTGGHNEQFF. CDR3 nucleotides: TGCGCCAGCAGTACCCCAACGGGGGGGCACAATGAGCAGTTCTTC. The V gene is TRBV5-1, the J gene TRBJ2-1; 8 nucleotides align to TRBD2. Germline assignment: CDR1 SGHRS and CDR2 YFSETQ. The length of the CDR3 is 15 residues. V lost 5 bases, J lost 5 bases, and 9 bases stayed unmatched.

This clonotype has ten or more counts. The chain has TRBV20-1 and TRBJ1-2; 9 positions agree with TRBD1. Trimming took 3 bases from V and 3 from J; bases not matched to a gene: 8. Per the germline V gene, CDR1 is DFQATT and CDR2 is SNEGSKA (reference sequence). The CDR3 consists of 15 residues. The CDR3 is CSARDRGQGDYGYTF. CDR3 DNA sequence: TGCAGTGCTAGGGATAGGGGACAGGGTGACTATGGCTACACCTTC.

Many counts were recorded for this clonotype. CDR3: CASSVGGQPNEKLFF. The CDR3 DNA reads as TGTGCCAGCAGCGTAGGAGGACAGCCTAATGAAAAACTGTTTTTT. The chain uses TRBV9 and TRBJ1-4; D possibly corresponds to TRBD1 (6 bases). Germline V gene data show CDR1 as SGDLS and CDR2 as YYNGEE. V lost 0 bases, J lost 3 bases, and 9 bases lay in between. This CDR3 has 15 amino acids.

A few counts support this clonotype. The V call is TRBV6-2 or TRBV6-3, the J call TRBJ2-7; 12 nucleotides match TRBD2. Looked up from germline, CDR1 is MNHEY and CDR2 is SVGEGT. The CDR3 length is 15 residues. V was pared by 6 bases and J by 3 bases, with 6 bases of the junction left unmatched. CDR3 in amino acids: CASSQTSGRHYEQYF. CDR3 DNA: TGTGCCAGCAGCCAAACTAGCGGGAGGCACTACGAGCAGTACTTC.

This clonotype was counted at least ten times. The gene calls are TRBV7-2 and TRBJ1-1; D is undetermined. The V gene's germline CDR1 is SGHTA and CDR2 FQGNSA. The V end was cut by 4 bases, the J end by 1 base, with 7 bases between. The CDR3 loop spans 13 amino acids. DNA for the CDR3: TGTGCCAGCAGCTCAGACTGGAACACTGAAGCTTTCTTT. It encodes CASSSDWNTEAFF.

The V gene is TRBV10-2, the J gene TRBJ1-2, with D possibly TRBD1 on 6 matching bases. The CDR3 is made up of 14 amino acids. Germline V lookup: CDR1 WSHSY, CDR2 SAAADI. V lost 2 bases and J lost 3, with 10 bases in between. CDR3 protein: CASSETGTYYGYTF. DNA of the CDR3: TGCGCCAGCAGTGAGACAGGGACCTACTATGGCTACACCTTC.

About this clonotype: This sequence may be a read error, since a much larger clone differs from it by one base. The chain carries TRBV14 and TRBJ2-2; 12 positions match TRBD2. The CDR3 spans 15 residues. Germline V gene lookup returns CDR1 SGHDN and CDR2 FVKESK. V shed 2 bases, J shed 6 bases, and the junction held 1 base outside the gene matches. This CDR3 reads CASSQRLAGAGELFF. The CDR3 DNA sequence: TGTGCCAGCAGCCAAAGACTAGCGGGAGCCGGGGAGCTGTTTTTT.

This clonotype was seen at least ten times. J is TRBJ1-1 and V is TRBV14; perhaps TRBD1 as D (6 bases). The ends were cut back, 4 bases at V and 11 bases at J, with 20 bases in the middle. The germline V gene has CDR1 SGHDN and CDR2 FVKESK. This CDR3 spans 14 amino acids. CDR3 sequence (DNA): TGTGCCAGCAGCCCCTTGGGGCAGGGGAAGAGTGCTTTCTTT. Protein product: CASSPLGQGKSAFF. Complete variable domain (other parts from reference TRBV14 and TRBJ1-1): EAGVTQFPSHSVIEKGQTVTLRCDPISGHDNLYWYRRVMGKEIKFLLHFVKESKQDESGMPNNRFLAERTGGTYSTLKVQPAELEDSGVYFCASSPLGQGKSAFFGQGTRLTVV.